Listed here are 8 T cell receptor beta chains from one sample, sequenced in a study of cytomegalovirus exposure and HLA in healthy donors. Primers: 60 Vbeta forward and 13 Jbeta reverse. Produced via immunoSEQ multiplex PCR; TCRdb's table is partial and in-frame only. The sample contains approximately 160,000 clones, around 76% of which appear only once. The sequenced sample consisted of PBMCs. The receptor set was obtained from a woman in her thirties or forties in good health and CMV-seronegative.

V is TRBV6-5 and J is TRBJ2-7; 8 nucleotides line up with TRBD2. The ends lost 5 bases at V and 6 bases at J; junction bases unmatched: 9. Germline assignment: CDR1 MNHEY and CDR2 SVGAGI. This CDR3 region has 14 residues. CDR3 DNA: TGTGCCAGCAGTACGGGGGGGCTTATGGGCGAGCAGTACTTC. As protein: CASSTGGLMGEQYF.

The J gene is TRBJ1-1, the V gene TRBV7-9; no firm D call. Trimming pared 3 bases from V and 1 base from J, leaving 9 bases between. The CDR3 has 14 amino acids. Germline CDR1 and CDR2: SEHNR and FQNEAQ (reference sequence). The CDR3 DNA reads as TGTGCCAGCAGCTTCCAGGCAGGGAACACTGAAGCTTTCTTT. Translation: CASSFQAGNTEAFF. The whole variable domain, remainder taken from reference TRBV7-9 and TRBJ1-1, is DTGVSQNPRHKITKRGQNVTFRCDPISEHNRLYWYRQTLGQGPEFLTYFQNEAQLEKSRLLSDRFSAERPKGSFSTLEIQRTEQGDSAMYLCASSFQAGNTEAFFGQGTRLTVV.

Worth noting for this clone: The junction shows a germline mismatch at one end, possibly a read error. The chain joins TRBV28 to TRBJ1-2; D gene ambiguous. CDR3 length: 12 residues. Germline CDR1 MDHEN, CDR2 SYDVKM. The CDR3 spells CTSTSGNYGYTF. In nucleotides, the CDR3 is TGTACCAGCACGTCGGGGAACTATGGCTACACCTTC.

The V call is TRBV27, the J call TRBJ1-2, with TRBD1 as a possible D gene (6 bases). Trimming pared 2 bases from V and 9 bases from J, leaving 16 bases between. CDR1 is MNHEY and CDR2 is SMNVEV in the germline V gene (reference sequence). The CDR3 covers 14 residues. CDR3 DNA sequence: TGTGCCAGCAGTTTAGGGGGCTTACCTGGGAGCTACACCTTC. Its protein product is CASSLGGLPGSYTF.

As DNA, the CDR3 is TGTGCCAGCAGTGAATCTAGTATCCCTGGGGCCAACGTCCTGACTTTC. Encoded protein: CASSESSIPGANVLTF. The genes are TRBV2 and TRBJ2-6; D not resolved. Germline CDR1 and CDR2: SNHLY and FYNNEI. The CDR3 spans 16 residues. Trimming took off 2 bases at V and 2 bases at J, with 10 bases between the two ends. Full variable domain (missing parts from reference TRBV2 and TRBJ2-6): EPEVTQTPSHQVTQMGQEVILRCVPISNHLYFYWYRQILGQKVEFLVSFYNNEISEKSEIFDDQFSVERPDGSNFTLKIRSTKLEDSAMYFCASSESSIPGANVLTFGAGSRLTVL.

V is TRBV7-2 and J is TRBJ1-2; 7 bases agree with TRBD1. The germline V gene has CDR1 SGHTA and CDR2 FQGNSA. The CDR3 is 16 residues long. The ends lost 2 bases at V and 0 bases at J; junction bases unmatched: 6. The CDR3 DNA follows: TGTGCCAGCAGCTTACCCGGGACAGAACCTAACTATGGCTACACCTTC. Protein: CASSLPGTEPNYGYTF.

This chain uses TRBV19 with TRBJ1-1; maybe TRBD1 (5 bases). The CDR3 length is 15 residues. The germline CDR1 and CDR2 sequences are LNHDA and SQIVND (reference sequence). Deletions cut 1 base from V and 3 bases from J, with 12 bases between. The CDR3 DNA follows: TGTGCCAGTAGTATAGTCGGCAGGGCGGACACTGAAGCTTTCTTT. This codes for CASSIVGRADTEAFF.

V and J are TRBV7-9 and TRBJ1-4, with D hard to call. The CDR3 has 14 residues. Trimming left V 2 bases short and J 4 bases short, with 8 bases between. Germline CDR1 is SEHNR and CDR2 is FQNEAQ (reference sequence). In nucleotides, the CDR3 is TGTGCCAGCAGCTTAAGTCGCGGTAATGAAAAACTGTTTTTT. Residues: CASSLSRGNEKLFF.